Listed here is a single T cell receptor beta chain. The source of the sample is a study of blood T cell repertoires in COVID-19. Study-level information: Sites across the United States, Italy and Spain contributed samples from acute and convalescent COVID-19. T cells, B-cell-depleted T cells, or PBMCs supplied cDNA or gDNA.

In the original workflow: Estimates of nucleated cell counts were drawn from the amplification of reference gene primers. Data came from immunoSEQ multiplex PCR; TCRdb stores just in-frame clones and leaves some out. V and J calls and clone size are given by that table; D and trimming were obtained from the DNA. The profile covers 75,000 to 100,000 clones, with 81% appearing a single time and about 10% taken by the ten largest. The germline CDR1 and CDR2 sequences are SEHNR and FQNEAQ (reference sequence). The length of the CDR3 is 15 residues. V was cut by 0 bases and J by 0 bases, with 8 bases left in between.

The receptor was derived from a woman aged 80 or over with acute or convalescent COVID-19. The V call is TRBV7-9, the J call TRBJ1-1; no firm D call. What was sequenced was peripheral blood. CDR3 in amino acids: CASSLAGSLNTEAFF. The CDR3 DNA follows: TGTGCCAGCAGCTTAGCGGGCAGCCTGAACACTGAAGCTTTCTTT.